This T cell receptor (beta chain) emerged from a study of blood T cell repertoires in COVID-19. TCRdb's copy holds only in-frame clones and misses some; the assay was immunoSEQ multiplex PCR. The sample lists hundreds of thousands of clones; 85% to 90% were seen once. Symptom resolution, clearance, or two negative PCRs marked donors in Cohort 3 as recovered. The CDR3 is made up of 14 amino acids. Per the germline V gene, CDR1 is SGDLS and CDR2 is YYNGEE. V shed 3 bases and J 1 base; nucleotides not matched to a gene: 2. Concerning this clone: In the same sample, other DNA sequences code for this CDR3.

The receptor's source is a woman between 18 and 29 years old who had recovered from COVID-19. The chain couples TRBV9 to TRBJ1-1, with TRBD1 identical over 8 bases. The material sequenced was PBMCs or T cells enriched from blood (not recorded which). The CDR3 sequence is CASSAQGANTEAFF. DNA of the CDR3: TGTGCCAGCAGCGCCCAGGGGGCGAACACTGAAGCTTTCTTT.